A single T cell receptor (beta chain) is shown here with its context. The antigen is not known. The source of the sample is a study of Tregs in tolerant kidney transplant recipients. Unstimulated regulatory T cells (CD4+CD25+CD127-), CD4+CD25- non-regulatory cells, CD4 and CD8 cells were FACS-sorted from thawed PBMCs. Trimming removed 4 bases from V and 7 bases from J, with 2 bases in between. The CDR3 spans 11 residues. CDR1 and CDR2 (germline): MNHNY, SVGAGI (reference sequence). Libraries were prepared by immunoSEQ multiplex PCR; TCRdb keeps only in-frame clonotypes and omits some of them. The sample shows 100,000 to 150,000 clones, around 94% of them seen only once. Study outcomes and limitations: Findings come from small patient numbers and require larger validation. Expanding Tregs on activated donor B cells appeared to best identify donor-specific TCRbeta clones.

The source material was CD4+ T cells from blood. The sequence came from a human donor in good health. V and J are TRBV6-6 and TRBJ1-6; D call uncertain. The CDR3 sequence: CASSSNSPLHF. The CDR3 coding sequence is TGTGCCAGCAGTTCGAATTCACCCCTCCACTTT.